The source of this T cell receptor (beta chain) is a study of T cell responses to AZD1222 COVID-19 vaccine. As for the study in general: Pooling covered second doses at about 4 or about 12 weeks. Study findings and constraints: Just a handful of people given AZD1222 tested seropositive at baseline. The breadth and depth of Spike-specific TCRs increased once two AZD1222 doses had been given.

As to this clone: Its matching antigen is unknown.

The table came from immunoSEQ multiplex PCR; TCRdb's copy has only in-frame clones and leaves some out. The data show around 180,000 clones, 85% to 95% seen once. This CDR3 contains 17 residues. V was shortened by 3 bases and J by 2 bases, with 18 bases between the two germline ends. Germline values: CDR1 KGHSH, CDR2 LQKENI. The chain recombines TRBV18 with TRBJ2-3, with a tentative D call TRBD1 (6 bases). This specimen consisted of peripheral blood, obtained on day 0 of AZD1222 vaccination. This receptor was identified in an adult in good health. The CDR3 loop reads CASSPQDRLWDTDTQYF. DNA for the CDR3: TGTGCCAGCTCACCCCAAGACAGGTTATGGGACACAGATACGCAGTATTTT.